The rows below give T cell receptor beta chains drawn from one sample of a study of T cells after yellow fever vaccination. TCRdb processed the 5' RACE reads anew with MiXCR; each CDR3 protein has one entry. The sample consists of roughly 340,000 distinct CDR3 sequences, under 5% of them appearing once. The sequencing here drew on PBMCs, taken 5 days after the yellow fever booster vaccination. These receptors were taken from a young man who received the YFV17D yellow fever vaccine. CDR3s include the opening cysteine and the closing phenylalanine or tryptophan. The order of the fields is V gene, D gene, clone size, J gene, CDR3 DNA, CDR3 protein. The D gene is left open where the match is weak. Size is stated for part of the rows, as once, few or many counts, or as a class when the clone is expanded.

V: TRBV12-3/TRBV12-4
D: -
size: many
J: TRBJ2-2
DNA: TGTGCCAGCAGTTTATCTCCCGTCCACAAGTACACCGGGGAGCTGTTTTTT
CDR3: CASSLSPVHKYTGELFF

V: TRBV12-3/TRBV12-4
D: -
size: -
J: TRBJ1-1
DNA: TGTGCCAGCAGCCGGGAGGGGAGGCAAGCTTTCTTT
CDR3: CASSREGRQAFF

V: TRBV20-1
D: -
size: -
J: TRBJ2-7
DNA: TGCAGTGCTAGTAGGTCAGGGGATTACGAGCAGTACTTC
CDR3: CSASRSGDYEQYF

V: TRBV3-1
D: -
size: -
J: TRBJ2-2
DNA: TGTGCCAGCAGCTGGGACCCCCGAACCGGGGAGCTGTTTTTT
CDR3: CASSWDPRTGELFF

V: TRBV5-1
D: TRBD2
size: many
J: TRBJ2-2
DNA: TGCGCCAGCAGCTGGAGACCGGGACTAGGAGGGGAGCTGTTTTTT
CDR3: CASSWRPGLGGELFF

V: TRBV7-6
D: TRBD1
size: few
J: TRBJ2-2
DNA: TGTGCCAGCAGCCGCCCGCGATTAACCGACAGGGGTGGCACCGGGGAGCTGTTTTTT
CDR3: CASSRPRLTDRGGTGELFF

V: TRBV10-3
D: -
size: few
J: TRBJ2-3
DNA: TGTGCCATCCGAGTGGGGGATACGCAGTATTTT
CDR3: CAIRVGDTQYF

V: TRBV7-2
D: TRBD2
size: many
J: TRBJ2-5
DNA: TGTGCCAGCAGCCTGGTAGCGGGAAGTGAGACCCAGTACTTC
CDR3: CASSLVAGSETQYF

V: TRBV5-1
D: TRBD1
size: many
J: TRBJ2-1
DNA: TGCGCCACCTACAGGGGTCCCTTATACCGCAATGAGCAGTTCTTC
CDR3: CATYRGPLYRNEQFF

V: TRBV7-3
D: -
size: few
J: TRBJ2-4
DNA: TGTGCCAGCAGCGCCCGCAGGGAGGACATTCAGTACTTC
CDR3: CASSARREDIQYF

V: TRBV24-1
D: -
size: -
J: TRBJ1-4
DNA: TGTGCCACCAGTAGGGGAAATGAAAAACTGTTTTTT
CDR3: CATSRGNEKLFF

V: TRBV4-1
D: TRBD2
size: few
J: TRBJ2-1
DNA: TGCGCCAGCAGCCAAGATTCGGGGGGGGGCAATGAGCAGTTCTTC
CDR3: CASSQDSGGGNEQFF

V: TRBV2
D: -
size: few
J: TRBJ1-1
DNA: TGTGCCAGCTACAGGAGATCCATGAACACTGAAGCTTTCTTT
CDR3: CASYRRSMNTEAFF

V: TRBV20-1
D: TRBD2
size: -
J: TRBJ2-1
DNA: TGCAGTGCCCCGCGGGGGGTCTACAATGAGCAGTTCTTC
CDR3: CSAPRGVYNEQFF

V: TRBV19
D: -
size: -
J: TRBJ2-1
DNA: TGTGCCAGTAGTATTACCGGGGGTTACAATGAGCAGTTCTTC
CDR3: CASSITGGYNEQFF

V: TRBV7-2
D: TRBD2
size: few
J: TRBJ2-3
DNA: TGTGCCGGAGGCTGGGGGAGGGCGGAAACGCAGTATTTT
CDR3: CAGGWGRAETQYF

V: TRBV7-2
D: TRBD1
size: -
J: TRBJ1-2
DNA: TGTGCCAGCAGCAGCGGGACAGACTACACCTTC
CDR3: CASSSGTDYTF

V: TRBV5-1
D: -
size: few
J: TRBJ1-1
DNA: TGCGCCAGCAGCTCGGGCCCGTTGAACACTGAAGCTTTCTTT
CDR3: CASSSGPLNTEAFF

V: TRBV7-2
D: TRBD2
size: -
J: TRBJ2-5
DNA: TGTGCCAGCAGCTTAGGACGGGGCCTCGCCGGGGGGGCCCAGTACTTC
CDR3: CASSLGRGLAGGAQYF

V: TRBV4-3
D: TRBD1
size: few
J: TRBJ2-5
DNA: TGCGCCAGCAGCTACGACAGGGGGTACCAAGAGACCCAGTACTTC
CDR3: CASSYDRGYQETQYF

V: TRBV7-9
D: -
size: many
J: TRBJ1-6
DNA: TGTGCCAGCAGCTTAGGTCCGAATTCACCCCTCCACTTT
CDR3: CASSLGPNSPLHF

V: TRBV4-1
D: -
size: few
J: TRBJ2-1
DNA: TGCGCCAGCAGCCAAGTCGGGTGGGGGTATTCCTACAATGAGCAGTTCTTC
CDR3: CASSQVGWGYSYNEQFF

V: TRBV6-8
D: TRBD1
size: few
J: TRBJ1-5
DNA: TGTGCCAGGGAAGACAGGGTTGTCGGGCAGCCCCAGCATTTT
CDR3: CAREDRVVGQPQHF

V: TRBV7-2
D: TRBD2
size: -
J: TRBJ2-2
DNA: TGTGCCAGCAGCTTAGATGCGGGGGGTTTCACCGGGGAGCTGTTTTTT
CDR3: CASSLDAGGFTGELFF

V: TRBV7-2
D: -
size: few
J: TRBJ2-5
DNA: TGTGCCAGCAGCTTCGGCCAGTCGGGGGAGACCCAGTACTTC
CDR3: CASSFGQSGETQYF

V: TRBV2
D: -
size: few
J: TRBJ2-3
DNA: TGTGCCAGCAGTGAAACCTTCCAGGCAGGGAGTGGCACAGATACGCAGTATTTT
CDR3: CASSETFQAGSGTDTQYF

V: TRBV12-5
D: TRBD2
size: many
J: TRBJ2-1
DNA: TGTGCTAGTGGTTCCGCGGGACTAGCACATGAGCAGTTCTTC
CDR3: CASGSAGLAHEQFF

V: TRBV9
D: -
size: -
J: TRBJ1-1
DNA: TGTGCCAGCAGCGTAGATCCACAGCCGAACACTGAAGCTTTCTTT
CDR3: CASSVDPQPNTEAFF

V: TRBV5-4
D: TRBD1
size: few
J: TRBJ1-2
DNA: TGTGCCAGCAGCCTCAGGGGGGGGGTAGCTAACTATGGCTACACCTTC
CDR3: CASSLRGGVANYGYTF

V: TRBV4-1
D: -
size: many
J: TRBJ2-2
DNA: TGCGCCAGCAGCCAAGGAGCAGGGGCCATAACCGGGGAGCTGTTTTTT
CDR3: CASSQGAGAITGELFF

V: TRBV12-3/TRBV12-4
D: -
size: -
J: TRBJ2-7
DNA: TGTGCCAGCAGCATACAATCGGGACGTCAGGACGAGCAGTACTTC
CDR3: CASSIQSGRQDEQYF

V: TRBV4-2
D: -
size: many
J: TRBJ1-5
DNA: TGTGCCAGCAGCCAAGAGGGAACTGGCAATCAGCCCCAGCATTTT
CDR3: CASSQEGTGNQPQHF

V: TRBV7-2
D: -
size: few
J: TRBJ1-6
DNA: TGTGCCAGCAGCCCTGGATCCGGGAGGACACCCCTCCACTTT
CDR3: CASSPGSGRTPLHF

V: TRBV18
D: -
size: few
J: TRBJ2-5
DNA: TGTGCCAGCTCAAACGGGAATCAAGAGACCCAGTACTTC
CDR3: CASSNGNQETQYF

V: TRBV9
D: -
size: -
J: TRBJ2-6
DNA: TGTGCCAGCAGCGCCCATTTGGACCGCTCTGGGGCCAACGTCCTGACTTTC
CDR3: CASSAHLDRSGANVLTF

V: TRBV20-1
D: TRBD2
size: few
J: TRBJ2-1
DNA: TGCAGTGCTAGATTTCCCGGAGCGGGGGTCTACAATGAGCAGTTCTTC
CDR3: CSARFPGAGVYNEQFF

V: TRBV29-1
D: -
size: -
J: TRBJ2-4
DNA: TGCAGCGTTGAGGGGGAAGGGAACATTCAGTACTTC
CDR3: CSVEGEGNIQYF

V: TRBV4-1
D: -
size: -
J: TRBJ2-5
DNA: TGCGCCAGCAGCCAACTTGGACTAACCAAAGAGACCCAGTACTTC
CDR3: CASSQLGLTKETQYF

V: TRBV11-2
D: -
size: many
J: TRBJ1-2
DNA: TGTGCCAGCAGCTCCGTATTAGCTAACTATGGCTACACCTTC
CDR3: CASSSVLANYGYTF

V: TRBV7-9
D: -
size: many
J: TRBJ1-1
DNA: TGTGCCAGCAGCCGGAATGGGGACATTCCTGAAGCTTTCTTT
CDR3: CASSRNGDIPEAFF